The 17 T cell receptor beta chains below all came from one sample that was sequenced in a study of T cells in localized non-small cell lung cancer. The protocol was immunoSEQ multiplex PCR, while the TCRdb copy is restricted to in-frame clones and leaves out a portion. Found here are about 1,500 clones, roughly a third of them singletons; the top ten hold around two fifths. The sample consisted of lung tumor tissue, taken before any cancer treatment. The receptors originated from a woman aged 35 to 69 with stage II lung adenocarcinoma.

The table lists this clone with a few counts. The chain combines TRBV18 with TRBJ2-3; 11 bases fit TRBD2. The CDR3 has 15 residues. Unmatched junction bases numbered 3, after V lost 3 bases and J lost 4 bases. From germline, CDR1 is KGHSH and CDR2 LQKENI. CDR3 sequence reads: CASSPGTSGADTQYF. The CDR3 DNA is TGTGCCAGCTCACCGGGGACTAGCGGTGCAGATACGCAGTATTTT. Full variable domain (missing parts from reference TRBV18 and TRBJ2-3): NAGVMQNPRHLVRRRGQEARLRCSPMKGHSHVYWYRQLPEEGLKFMVYLQKENIIDESGMPKERFSAEFPKEGPSILRIQQVVRGDSAAYFCASSPGTSGADTQYFGPGTRLTVL.

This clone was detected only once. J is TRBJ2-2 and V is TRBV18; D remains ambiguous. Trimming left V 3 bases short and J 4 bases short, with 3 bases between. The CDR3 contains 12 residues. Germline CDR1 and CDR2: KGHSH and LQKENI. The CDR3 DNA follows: TGTGCCAGCTCACCGATCACCGGGGAGCTGTTTTTT. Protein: CASSPITGELFF.

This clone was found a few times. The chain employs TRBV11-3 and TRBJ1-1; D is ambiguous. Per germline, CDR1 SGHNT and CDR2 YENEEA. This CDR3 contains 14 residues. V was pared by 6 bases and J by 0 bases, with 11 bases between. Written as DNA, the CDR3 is TGTGCCAGCAGTTTCACGGGGATGAACACTGAAGCTTTCTTT. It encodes CASSFTGMNTEAFF.

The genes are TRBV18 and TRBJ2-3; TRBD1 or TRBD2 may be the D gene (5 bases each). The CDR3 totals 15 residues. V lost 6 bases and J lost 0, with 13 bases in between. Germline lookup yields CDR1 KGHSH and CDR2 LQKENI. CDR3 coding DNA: TGTGCCAGCTCGCGAGGGGTCCATAGCACAGATACGCAGTATTTT. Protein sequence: CASSRGVHSTDTQYF.

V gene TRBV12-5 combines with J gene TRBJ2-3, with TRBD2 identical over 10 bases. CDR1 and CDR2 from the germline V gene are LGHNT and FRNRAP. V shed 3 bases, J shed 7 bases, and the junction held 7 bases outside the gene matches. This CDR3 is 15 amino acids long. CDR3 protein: CASGLSSGGRNTQYF. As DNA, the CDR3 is TGTGCTAGTGGTTTAAGTAGCGGGGGGAGAAATACGCAGTATTTT.

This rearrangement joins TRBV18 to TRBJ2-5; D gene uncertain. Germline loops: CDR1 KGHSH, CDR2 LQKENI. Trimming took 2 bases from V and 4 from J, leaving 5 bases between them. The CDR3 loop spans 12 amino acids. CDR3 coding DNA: TGTGCCAGCTCACCAGCAGGAGAGACCCAGTACTTC. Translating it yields CASSPAGETQYF.

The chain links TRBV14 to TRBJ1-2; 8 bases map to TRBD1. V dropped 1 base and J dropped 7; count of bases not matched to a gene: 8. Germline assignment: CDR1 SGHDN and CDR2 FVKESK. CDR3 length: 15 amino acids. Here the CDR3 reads CASSQGMDRVGGYTF. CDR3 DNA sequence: TGTGCCAGCAGCCAAGGGATGGACAGGGTTGGTGGCTACACCTTC.

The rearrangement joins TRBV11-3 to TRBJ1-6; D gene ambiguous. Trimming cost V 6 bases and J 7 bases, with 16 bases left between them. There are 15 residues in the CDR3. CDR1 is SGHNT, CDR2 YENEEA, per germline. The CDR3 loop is CASRDGSGPNSPLHF. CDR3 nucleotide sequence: TGTGCCAGCAGGGATGGTTCAGGACCGAATTCACCCCTCCACTTT.

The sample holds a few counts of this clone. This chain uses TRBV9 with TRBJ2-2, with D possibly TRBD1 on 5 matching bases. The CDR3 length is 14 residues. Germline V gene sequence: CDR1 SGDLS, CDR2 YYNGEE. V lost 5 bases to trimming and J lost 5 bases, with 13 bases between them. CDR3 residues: CASSPRQFTGELFF. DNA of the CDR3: TGTGCCAGCAGTCCCCGACAGTTTACCGGGGAGCTGTTTTTT.

CDR3 sequence: CASSPGQGEDQPQHF. The CDR3 nucleotides are TGCGCCAGCAGCCCGGGACAGGGGGAGGATCAGCCCCAGCATTTT. The J gene is TRBJ1-5, the V gene TRBV5-1; 11 nucleotides match TRBD1. The V segment lost 4 bases and the J segment 5 bases; nucleotides outside the gene matches: 5. CDR3 size: 15 residues. Germline V lookup: CDR1 SGHRS, CDR2 YFSETQ.

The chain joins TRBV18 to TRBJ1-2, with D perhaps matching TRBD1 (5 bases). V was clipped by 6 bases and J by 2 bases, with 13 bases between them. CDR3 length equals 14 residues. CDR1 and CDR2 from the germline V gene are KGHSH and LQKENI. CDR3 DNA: TGTGCCAGCTCTCCGGGGGAGACAAACTATGGCTACACCTTC. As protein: CASSPGETNYGYTF.

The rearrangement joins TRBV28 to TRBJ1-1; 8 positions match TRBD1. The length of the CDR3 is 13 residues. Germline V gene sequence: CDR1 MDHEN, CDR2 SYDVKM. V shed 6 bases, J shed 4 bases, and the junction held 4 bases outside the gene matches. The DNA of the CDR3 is TGTGCCAGCAGACGCACAGGGGGCACTGAAGCTTTCTTT. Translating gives CASRRTGGTEAFF.

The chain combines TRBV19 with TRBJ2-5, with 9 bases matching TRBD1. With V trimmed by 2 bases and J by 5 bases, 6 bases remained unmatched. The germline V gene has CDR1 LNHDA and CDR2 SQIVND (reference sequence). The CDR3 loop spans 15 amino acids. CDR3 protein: CASSIPGQGMETQYF. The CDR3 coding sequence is TGTGCCAGTAGTATACCTGGACAGGGGATGGAGACCCAGTACTTC.

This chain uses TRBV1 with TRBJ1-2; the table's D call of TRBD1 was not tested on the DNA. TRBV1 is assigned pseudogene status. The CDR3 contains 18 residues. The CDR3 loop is CASSQDRGTGFLSYGYTF. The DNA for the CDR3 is TGCGCCAGCAGCCAAGATCGGGGGACAGGATTCTTATCTTATGGCTACACCTTC.

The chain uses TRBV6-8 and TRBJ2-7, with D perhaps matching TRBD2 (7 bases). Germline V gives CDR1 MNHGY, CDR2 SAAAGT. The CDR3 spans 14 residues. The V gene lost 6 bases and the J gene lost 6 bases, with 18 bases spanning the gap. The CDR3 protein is CASSSRGAQSEQYF. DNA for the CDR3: TGTGCCAGCAGCTCCCGGGGGGCACAGTCCGAGCAGTACTTC.

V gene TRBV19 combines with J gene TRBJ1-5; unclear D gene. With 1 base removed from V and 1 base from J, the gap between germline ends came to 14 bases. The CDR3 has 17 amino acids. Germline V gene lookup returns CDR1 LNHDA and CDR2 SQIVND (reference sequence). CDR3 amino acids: CASSIVEGGGSNQPQHF. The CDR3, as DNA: TGTGCCAGTAGTATAGTTGAGGGAGGAGGCAGCAATCAGCCCCAGCATTTT.

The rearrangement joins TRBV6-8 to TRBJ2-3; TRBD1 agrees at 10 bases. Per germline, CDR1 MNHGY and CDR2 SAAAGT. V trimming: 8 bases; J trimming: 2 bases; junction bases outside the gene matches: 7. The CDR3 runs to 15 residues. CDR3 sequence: CASGKDRGYTDTQYF. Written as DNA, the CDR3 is TGTGCCAGCGGAAAGGACAGGGGGTACACAGATACGCAGTATTTT.